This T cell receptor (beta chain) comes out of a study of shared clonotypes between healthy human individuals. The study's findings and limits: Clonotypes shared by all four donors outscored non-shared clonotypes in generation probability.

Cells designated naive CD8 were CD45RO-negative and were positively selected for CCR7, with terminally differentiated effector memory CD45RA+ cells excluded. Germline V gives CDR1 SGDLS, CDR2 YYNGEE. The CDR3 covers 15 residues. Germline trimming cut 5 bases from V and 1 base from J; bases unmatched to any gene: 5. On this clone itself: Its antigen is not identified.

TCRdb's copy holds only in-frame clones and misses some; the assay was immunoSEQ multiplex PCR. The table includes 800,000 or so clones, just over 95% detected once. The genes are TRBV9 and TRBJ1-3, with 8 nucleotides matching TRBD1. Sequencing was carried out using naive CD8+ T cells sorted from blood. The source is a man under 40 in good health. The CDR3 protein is CASSGRGQSGNTIYF. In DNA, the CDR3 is TGTGCCAGCAGTGGCAGGGGGCAATCTGGAAACACCATATATTTT.